These 21 T cell receptor beta chains share one sample of origin, sequenced in a study of T-cell reconstitution after alpha-beta-depleted transplantation in children. Preparation of the TCRbeta library was carried out with unique molecular identifiers. TCRdb itself ran the PCR reads through MiXCR, one entry per CDR3 protein. There are some 240,000 distinct CDR3 sequences in the sample; 9.7% occur only once, and approximately 5% lies in the top ten. Sample: PBMCs from the stem cell graft donor, taken from the stem cell graft. The receptors come from a human donor who donated a stem cell graft to a child with SCID.

This clonotype was observed at least ten times. V usage is TRBV3-1 and J usage is TRBJ1-2, with D maybe TRBD1 (5 bases). Trimming left V 0 bases short and J 4 bases short, with 15 bases between. Germline V gives CDR1 LGHDT, CDR2 YNNKEL (reference sequence). The CDR3 totals 16 residues. The CDR3 DNA reads as TGTGCCAGCAGCCAAGACATCCTTGGGGGTTTCTATGGCTACACCTTC. This codes for CASSQDILGGFYGYTF.

Many counts were recorded for this clonotype. The chain combines TRBV2 with TRBJ2-1; D unresolved. Trimming pared 8 bases from V and 7 bases from J, leaving 9 bases between. Per germline, CDR1 SNHLY and CDR2 FYNNEI. This CDR3 region has 11 residues. This CDR3 is CASLFGNEQFF. CDR3 bases: TGTGCCAGCTTGTTTGGGAATGAGCAGTTCTTC.

This clonotype came up many times. The rearrangement joins TRBV5-1 to TRBJ2-1, with 10 positions matching TRBD2. The V and J ends lost 3 bases and 8 bases, in that order; junction bases with no gene match: 14. CDR3 length equals 17 residues. CDR1 is SGHRS and CDR2 is YFSETQ in the germline V gene. The CDR3 region has the DNA TGCGCCAGCAGCTCAGCTATAGCGGGGGGCACGACGGATGAGCAGTTCTTC. This codes for CASSSAIAGGTTDEQFF.

This clonotype was detected ten times or more. The chain is built from TRBV3-1 and TRBJ2-7; tentatively, D is TRBD2 (5 bases). V lost 3 bases to trimming and J lost 2 bases, with 14 bases between them. The CDR3 length is 15 residues. Per germline, CDR1 LGHDT and CDR2 YNNKEL (reference sequence). The CDR3 DNA reads TGTGCCAGCAGCCACGGACTCCAGGTCCCCTACGAGCAGTACTTC. It encodes CASSHGLQVPYEQYF.

The rearrangement joins TRBV2 to TRBJ1-5, with a weak D call TRBD1 (5 bases). The length of the CDR3 is 18 residues. V was trimmed by 2 bases and J by 0 bases, leaving 17 bases between them. The germline V gene has CDR1 SNHLY and CDR2 FYNNEI. CDR3 DNA sequence: TGTGCCAGCAGTGAATGGGTATGGGGCGGGGATAGCAATCAGCCCCAGCATTTT. Protein sequence: CASSEWVWGGDSNQPQHF.

This clonotype has ten or more counts. The chain links TRBV27 to TRBJ2-1; 10 nucleotides agree with TRBD2. CDR1 MNHEY and CDR2 SMNVEV come from the germline V gene (reference sequence). J gave up 2 bases and V 3 bases, and 10 bases lay outside the gene matches. The CDR3 has 18 residues. CDR3 DNA sequence: TGTGCCAGCAGTTTTGCCCCAGCGGGGGGGTCTCCCTACAATGAGCAGTTCTTC. As protein: CASSFAPAGGSPYNEQFF.

This clonotype occurred many times. The chain uses TRBV7-9 and TRBJ2-5, with D tentatively TRBD1 (5 bases). The CDR3 has 14 residues. Trimming took off 0 bases at V and 5 bases at J, with 10 bases between the two ends. From germline, CDR1 is SEHNR and CDR2 FQNEAQ (reference sequence). The CDR3, as DNA: TGTGCCAGCAGCTTAGCCAGGGCGGTGGAGACCCAGTACTTC. Its translation: CASSLARAVETQYF.

This clonotype came up many times. The genes are TRBV4-2 and TRBJ2-3; D is unresolved. Trimming removed 0 bases from V and 4 bases from J, with 14 bases in between. The CDR3 has 16 amino acids. The germline CDR1 and CDR2 sequences are LGHNA and YNFKEQ. The CDR3 sequence: CASSQEGGSGPDTQYF. In DNA form, the CDR3 reads TGTGCCAGCAGCCAAGAGGGTGGGTCAGGCCCAGATACGCAGTATTTT.

This clonotype was observed many times. The chain carries TRBV7-9 and TRBJ1-1, with D unresolved. Germline CDR1 is SEHNR and CDR2 is FQNEAQ (reference sequence). There are 12 residues in the CDR3. Trimming stripped 3 bases from V and 3 bases from J, with 5 bases between. CDR3 amino acids: CASSFSDTEAFF. CDR3 nucleotide sequence: TGTGCCAGCAGCTTTTCGGACACTGAAGCTTTCTTT.

The table lists this clonotype with many counts. This rearrangement joins TRBV6-5 to TRBJ1-2; perhaps TRBD1 as D (6 bases). This CDR3 contains 16 residues. Looked up from germline, CDR1 is MNHEY and CDR2 is SVGAGI. Trimming pared 0 bases from V and 4 bases from J, leaving 15 bases between. In DNA form, the CDR3 reads TGTGCCAGCAGTTACTCCATGGGGGGGGCATCCTATGGCTACACCTTC. This codes for CASSYSMGGASYGYTF.

The chain links TRBV7-2 to TRBJ2-1, with a possible D match to TRBD2 (6 bases). Trimming took 5 bases from V and 6 from J, leaving 11 bases between them. CDR3 length equals 13 residues. The V gene's germline CDR1 is SGHTA and CDR2 FQGNSA. Here the CDR3 DNA reads TGTGCCAGCAGCCGGAGGGCGTCCAATGAGCAGTTCTTC. It encodes CASSRRASNEQFF.

This clonotype was counted many times. The chain employs TRBV5-1 and TRBJ2-1; 8 bases match TRBD1. Germline-derived CDR1 and CDR2 are SGHRS and YFSETQ. Trimming cost V 4 bases and J 5 bases; bases outside gene matches: 5. The CDR3 runs to 14 residues. The CDR3 sequence: CASSPDRDDNEQFF. Written as DNA, the CDR3 is TGCGCCAGCAGCCCGGACAGGGACGACAATGAGCAGTTCTTC.

This clonotype was seen ten or more times. J is TRBJ2-3 and V is TRBV5-5; 9 positions agree with TRBD2. The CDR3 runs 15 residues. Germline loops: CDR1 SGHKS, CDR2 YYEKEE (reference sequence). V shed 4 bases, J shed 4 bases, and the junction held 7 bases outside the gene matches. The CDR3 region is CASSPGTSSADTQYF. DNA of the CDR3: TGTGCCAGCAGCCCCGGGACTAGCTCCGCAGATACGCAGTATTTT.

V and J are TRBV7-9 and TRBJ1-1; D not resolved. Germline values: CDR1 SEHNR, CDR2 FQNEAQ (reference sequence). Trimming left V 1 base short and J 2 bases short, with 11 bases between. The CDR3 extends over 15 amino acids. The CDR3 DNA reads TGTGCCAGCAGCTTAGTTTCGGCAGGCAACACTGAAGCTTTCTTT. As protein: CASSLVSAGNTEAFF.

The chain recombines TRBV11-1 with TRBJ2-2, with 12 bases identical to TRBD1. Trimming at V came to 5 bases and at J to 3 bases, leaving 16 bases not matched to a gene. This CDR3 is built from 20 residues. CDR1 is SGHAT, CDR2 FQDESV, per germline (reference sequence). CDR3: CASSIQPGQGAGLHTGELFF. The CDR3 nucleotides read TGTGCCAGCAGCATCCAACCGGGACAGGGGGCAGGTCTGCACACCGGGGAGCTGTTTTTT. The full variable domain, completed using reference TRBV11-1 and TRBJ2-2, is EAEVAQSPRYKITEKSQAVAFWCDPISGHATLYWYRQILGQGPELLVQFQDESVVDDSQLPKDRFSAERLKGVDSTLKIQPAELGDSAMYLCASSIQPGQGAGLHTGELFFGEGSRLTVL.

CDR3 residues: CASSLAQLNTEAFF. In DNA form, the CDR3 reads TGTGCCAGCAGTTTAGCACAATTGAACACTGAAGCTTTCTTT. The chain carries TRBV28 and TRBJ1-1; D uncertain. The CDR3 runs to 14 residues. Trimming removed 2 bases at V and 0 bases at J, with 7 bases between. CDR1 and CDR2 from the germline V gene are MDHEN and SYDVKM.

Ten or more counts support this clonotype. This rearrangement joins TRBV28 to TRBJ1-2; 7 nucleotides align to TRBD1. The CDR3 consists of 16 residues. Germline V CDR1 and CDR2: MDHEN, SYDVKM. V trimming: 2 bases; J trimming: 4 bases; junction bases outside the gene matches: 10. Written as DNA, the CDR3 is TGTGCCAGCAGTTTACACCATGGACAGGTTTTCTATGGCTACACCTTC. As protein: CASSLHHGQVFYGYTF.

This clonotype was recorded at least ten times. CDR3 residues: CSAAGTALNEQFF. CDR3 DNA sequence: TGCAGTGCAGCCGGGACAGCACTCAATGAGCAGTTCTTC. The chain combines TRBV20-1 with TRBJ2-1; TRBD1 matches 7 bases. The CDR3 has 13 residues. Germline CDR1 reads DFQATT; CDR2 reads SNEGSKA (reference sequence). V lost 6 bases and J lost 6; bases outside the gene matches: 8.

This clonotype was observed at least ten times. This chain connects TRBV20-1 to TRBJ2-7; D ambiguous. The CDR3 is 12 amino acids. The V gene's germline CDR1 is DFQATT and CDR2 SNEGSKA (reference sequence). V shed 1 base and J shed 3 bases, with 7 bases lying between them. CDR3 loop: CSARADGYEQYF. CDR3 DNA sequence: TGCAGTGCTAGAGCCGACGGCTACGAGCAGTACTTC.

About this clonotype: This could be a read error, since a much larger clone is one nucleotide away. The J gene is TRBJ2-2, the V gene TRBV11-2; 10 nucleotides align to TRBD1. J was trimmed by 9 bases and V by 1 base; bases with no gene match: 11. CDR3 length equals 17 residues. Germline CDR1 SGHAT, CDR2 FQNNGV. The CDR3 reads CASSLAQDRGRSRELFF. CDR3 DNA: TGTGCCAGCAGCTTAGCCCAAGACAGGGGGCGATCCCGGGAGCTGTTTTTT.

Many counts were recorded for this clonotype. The chain combines TRBV2 with TRBJ2-3, with D unresolved. The CDR3 extends over 12 amino acids. CDR1 is SNHLY, CDR2 FYNNEI, per germline. Trimming shortened V by 8 bases and J by 4 bases, and 10 bases separated the two germline ends. The CDR3 loop is CASRTAADTQYF. In DNA form, the CDR3 reads TGTGCCAGCCGGACGGCGGCAGATACGCAGTATTTT.